This T cell receptor (beta chain) derives from a study of T cells after yellow fever vaccination. Study-level background: Low-cell-number fractions were prepared with SMART-Seq v4 Ultra Low Input. Regarding the study as a whole: It was a small share of clonotypes that appeared in both CD4 and CD8 compartments. Post-booster repertoires again held most primary-vaccination clones (about 96% CD4, 88% CD8).

There are many counts of this clonotype. What it recognizes is unknown. In TCRdb, the 5' RACE reads were re-called with MiXCR into one record per CDR3 protein. This sample has about 29,000 distinct CDR3 sequences; about 5% occur once, and the top ten carry 35% to 45%. The input for sequencing was CD8+ T cells sorted from PBMCs, taken 10 days after the yellow fever booster vaccination. The clonotype was recovered from a man younger than 45 who received the YFV17D yellow fever vaccine.

CDR3 sequence: CSAHPGRGGYEQFF. The CDR3 bases are TGCAGTGCTCACCCGGGGCGGGGGGGGTATGAGCAGTTCTTC. The genes are TRBV20-1 and TRBJ2-1; the match to TRBD2 covers 9 bases. CDR1 and CDR2 from the germline V gene are DFQATT and SNEGSKA (reference sequence). The CDR3 spans 14 residues. Trimming at V came to 5 bases and at J to 8 bases, leaving 10 bases not matched to a gene.